This T cell receptor (beta chain) was found in a study of blood T cell repertoires in COVID-19. Study at large: The United States, Italy and Spain provided the acute and convalescent COVID-19 samples. PBMCs, B-cell-depleted T cells, or T cells were the source of the cDNA or gDNA that made up the material.

Germline loops: CDR1 SGHVS, CDR2 FQNEAQ. Trimming took 5 bases from V and 2 from J, leaving 15 bases between them. The CDR3 runs to 16 residues. In the authors' methods: By means of reference gene primer amplification, nucleated cell counts were estimated. Only in-frame clones appear in the TCRdb table, and some are missing; sequencing was by immunoSEQ multiplex PCR. The V and J calls and clone size are taken from that table; D and trimming were inferred from the DNA. This table has some 100,000 clones, around 90% appearing once. The rearrangement joins TRBV7-8 to TRBJ1-4, with a possible D match to TRBD1 (6 bases). The sequencing input was peripheral blood. This receptor was identified in a human donor with active COVID-19. The donor label of this sample is uncertain. The CDR3 spells CASSPRGGGTNEKLFF. The DNA for the CDR3 is TGTGCCAGCAGCCCCCGTGGTGGGGGCACTAATGAAAAACTGTTTTTT.